The clone carrying this T cell receptor beta chain has more than one count but fewer than ten. The sample belongs to a study of T-cell reconstitution after alpha-beta-depleted transplantation in children. Preparation of the TCRbeta library involved a method that used unique molecular identifiers. TCRdb processed the PCR reads anew with MiXCR; each CDR3 protein has one entry. The sample lists roughly 300,000 distinct CDR3 sequences, 9.9% occurring once. Here the sequenced sample was PBMCs from the stem cell graft donor, taken from the stem cell graft. The clonotype comes from a human donor who donated a stem cell graft to a child with SCID.

The CDR3 DNA is TGTGCCAGCAGCTCCCGGGGACAGGGGACCACTGAAGCTTTCTTT. Residues: CASSSRGQGTTEAFF. The chain employs TRBV7-9 and TRBJ1-1; TRBD1 aligns across 10 bases. V was pared by 4 bases and J by 4 bases, with 6 bases of the junction left unmatched. Per the germline V gene, CDR1 is SEHNR and CDR2 is FQNEAQ (reference sequence). This CDR3 spans 15 amino acids.